This T cell receptor beta chain was captured in a study of shared clonotypes between healthy human individuals. Clones were read by immunoSEQ multiplex PCR, and TCRdb kept only the in-frame ones, dropping some. Of roughly 2.2 million clones in the sample, around 90% were seen once. Trimming cost V 4 bases and J 3 bases; bases outside gene matches: 6. The germline V gene has CDR1 SGHTS and CDR2 YDEGEE. This CDR3 comprises 14 residues. The sequenced material came from naive CD4+ T cells from PBMCs. Subset described: CD45RA+ positively selected. The receptor was isolated from a man younger than 35 in good health. Some clones in this sample may be carry-over from other donors' samples. The genes are TRBV5-8 and TRBJ1-2, with TRBD1 identical over 7 bases. CDR3 residues: CASSANRGHYGYTF. DNA of the CDR3: TGTGCCAGCAGCGCGAACAGGGGCCACTATGGCTACACCTTC. Complete variable domain (other parts from reference TRBV5-8 and TRBJ1-2): EAGVTQSPTHLIKTRGQQATLRCSPISGHTSVYWYQQALGLGLQFLLWYDEGEERNRGNFPPRFSGRQFPNYSSELNVNALELEDSALYLCASSANRGHYGYTFGSGTRLTVV.